These 27 T cell receptor beta chains were sequenced from one sample in a study of post-analysis software for immune sequencing data (dated by TCRdb to between 2014 and 2017). The time point label, as the study defines it: second blood draw from one MS patient after hematopoietic stem cell transplantation. Library creation used PCR. The listed sequencing device is Illumina HiSeq 2500. To reduce PCR and sequencing biases, unique molecular identifiers were incorporated into the TCR beta cDNA libraries. The public reads were reprocessed in TCRdb via fastp at Q25 and MiXCR, keeping in-frame beta chains. Rows matching on CDR3 protein sequence are summarized as one entry with the most common DNA and genes. In this sample the table shows about 160,000 distinct CDR3 sequences, 35% to 40% of which occur a single time. Of the sample, under 30% falls within the top ten clones. The sequencing here drew on blood, taken after autologous hematopoietic stem cell transplantation. The receptors were gathered from a girl between 10 and 17 years old with multiple sclerosis. Donor details come from another sample of the same person, matched by shared clones.

The sample holds a few counts of this clonotype. The chain is built from TRBV20-1 and TRBJ2-5; D is possibly TRBD2 (5 bases). CDR1 is DFQATT, CDR2 SNEGSKA, per germline (reference sequence). The germline V and J ends were trimmed by 0 bases and 2 bases, with 10 bases remaining between them. The CDR3 runs 14 residues. CDR3 coding DNA: TGCAGTGCTAGAGAGGGAAGCGGACAAGAGACCCAGTACTTC. This translates into CSAREGSGQETQYF.

There are a few counts of this clonotype. V gene TRBV27 combines with J gene TRBJ1-5, with unresolved D. Looked up from germline, CDR1 is MNHEY and CDR2 is SMNVEV (reference sequence). The CDR3 extends over 15 amino acids. V was trimmed by 6 bases and J by 1 base, leaving 13 bases between them. In nucleotides, the CDR3 is TGTGCCAGCAGCCCAGCCTCCGGGAGCAATCAGCCCCAGCATTTT. It codes for CASSPASGSNQPQHF.

This clonotype appeared a few times. The J gene is TRBJ2-1, the V gene TRBV10-3; possibly TRBD1 or TRBD2 for D (8 bases each). The germline gives CDR1 ENHRY, CDR2 SYGVKD. Trimming removed 5 bases at V and 8 bases at J, with 22 bases between. The length of the CDR3 is 16 residues. The CDR3: CAISPVAGQVGDEQFF. CDR3 bases: TGTGCCATCAGTCCCGTAGCGGGACAGGTCGGGGATGAGCAGTTCTTC.

This clonotype came up a few times. The chain uses TRBV10-3 and TRBJ2-1, with 10 bases that match TRBD1. Germline values: CDR1 ENHRY, CDR2 SYGVKD. V trimming: 6 bases; J trimming: 8 bases; junction bases outside the gene matches: 4. This CDR3 has 13 residues. CDR3: CAIRWDRGDEQFF. CDR3 in DNA: TGTGCCATCAGGTGGGACAGGGGCGATGAGCAGTTCTTC.

This chain connects TRBV20-1 to TRBJ2-1; 8 nucleotides line up with TRBD2. Losses at the gene ends were 0 bases for V and 6 bases for J; bases not matched to a gene: 7. CDR1 is DFQATT and CDR2 is SNEGSKA in the germline V gene (reference sequence). This CDR3 contains 15 residues. The CDR3 coding sequence is TGCAGTGCTAGAGATTTTCGGGAGGGCCGCAATGAGCAGTTCTTC. Translation gives CSARDFREGRNEQFF.

This clonotype was seen a few times. The CDR3 loop reads CASSLAGVGPDSGYNEQFF. CDR3 bases: TGCGCCAGCAGCTTGGCGGGTGTCGGACCGGACTCCGGGTACAATGAGCAGTTCTTC. The rearrangement links TRBV5-1 to TRBJ2-1; D possibly corresponds to TRBD2 (5 bases). Germline CDR1 is SGHRS and CDR2 is YFSETQ. This CDR3 comprises 19 residues. Trimming cost V 0 bases and J 4 bases, with 23 bases left between them.

This clonotype has just a few counts. In DNA, the CDR3 is TGTGCCAGCAGCTTAGGGACAGGGAGCGGGAGCTCCTACGAGCAGTACTTC. Its translation is CASSLGTGSGSSYEQYF. The chain carries TRBV13 and TRBJ2-7; a possible D gene is TRBD2 (8 bases). CDR1 is PRHDT and CDR2 is FYEKMQ in the germline V gene (reference sequence). This CDR3 is 17 amino acids long. The V end was cut by 0 bases, the J end by 0 bases, with 15 bases between.

The V call is TRBV28, the J call TRBJ2-7; D unresolved. Per germline, CDR1 MDHEN and CDR2 SYDVKM. The CDR3 loop spans 16 amino acids. Trimming took off 6 bases at V and 1 base at J, with 19 bases between the two ends. CDR3 amino acids: CASSARDSVGSYEQYF. In DNA form, the CDR3 reads TGTGCCAGCAGCGCCCGAGATAGTGTGGGATCCTACGAGCAGTACTTC.

For this clonotype: Given a much more abundant clone one base away, this may be a read error. This rearrangement joins TRBV7-2 to TRBJ2-3; 11 bases are a match to TRBD1. The V and J ends lost 5 bases and 3 bases, in that order; junction bases with no gene match: 7. The germline V gene has CDR1 SGHTA and CDR2 FQGNSA. The CDR3 contains 16 residues. CDR3 protein: CASSAGQGGKTDTQYF. The CDR3 region has the DNA TGTGCCAGCAGCGCGGGACAGGGGGGTAAGACAGATACGCAGTATTTT.

This clonotype was counted between two and nine times. The chain joins TRBV10-3 to TRBJ2-3; maybe TRBD2 (6 bases). The CDR3 spans 17 residues. V gave up 2 bases and J gave up 1 base, with 16 bases separating them. Per the germline V gene, CDR1 is ENHRY and CDR2 is SYGVKD. In nucleotides, the CDR3 is TGTGCCATCAGTGAGCTACGCGGGATGATGGGCACAGATACGCAGTATTTT. Residues: CAISELRGMMGTDTQYF.

Judged by abundance, this clonotype is medium-sized. This sequence joins TRBV20-1 and TRBJ2-7; the D is unclear. The V end lost 4 bases, the J end lost 6 bases, and 22 bases lay between the germline ends. The germline gives CDR1 DFQATT, CDR2 SNEGSKA (reference sequence). This CDR3 region has 15 residues. CDR3 sequence: CSAKGGPNSPREQYF. In DNA, the CDR3 is TGCAGTGCTAAAGGCGGTCCGAACTCCCCCCGCGAGCAGTACTTC.

This sequence joins TRBV5-1 and TRBJ2-7, with D possibly TRBD1 on 5 matching bases. Germline-derived CDR1 and CDR2 are SGHRS and YFSETQ. This CDR3 has 11 residues. Trimming pared 6 bases from V and 4 bases from J, leaving 8 bases between. The CDR3 protein is CASKGEYEQYF. In nucleotides, the CDR3 is TGCGCCAGCAAAGGGGAATACGAGCAGTACTTC. The whole variable domain, remainder taken from reference TRBV5-1 and TRBJ2-7, is KAGVTQTPRYLIKTRGQQVTLSCSPISGHRSVSWYQQTPGQGLQFLFEYFSETQRNKGNFPGRFSGRQFSNSRSEMNVSTLELGDSALYLCASKGEYEQYFGPGTRLTVT.

Only a few counts were recorded for this clonotype. The chain combines TRBV29-1 with TRBJ2-7, with D possibly matching TRBD2 (5 bases). This CDR3 has 13 residues. The germline V gene has CDR1 SQVTM and CDR2 ANQGSEA. Trimming took 4 bases from V and 7 from J, leaving 17 bases between them. The CDR3 bases are TGCAGCGTTGTTGATGGGGAGCTAGGGGAGCAGTACTTC. Encoded protein: CSVVDGELGEQYF.

This clonotype has at least ten counts. The rearrangement joins TRBV9 to TRBJ2-7; no clear D gene. Germline V CDR1 and CDR2: SGDLS, YYNGEE. V was pared by 0 bases and J by 1 base, with 8 bases between. The CDR3 length is 14 residues. CDR3 in amino acids: CASSVAVFSYEQYF. As DNA, the CDR3 is TGTGCCAGCAGCGTAGCGGTTTTTTCCTACGAGCAGTACTTC.

The V and J genes are TRBV29-1 and TRBJ2-5; D is uncertain. The ends were cut back, 6 bases at V and 5 bases at J, with 10 bases in the middle. Germline V gives CDR1 SQVTM, CDR2 ANQGSEA. The CDR3 is 11 amino acids. The CDR3 DNA is TGCAGCGTAGCTATGGTGGAGACCCAGTACTTC. Its translation is CSVAMVETQYF.

In its sample, this clonotype was seen a few times. The J gene is TRBJ2-4, the V gene TRBV11-2, with TRBD2 matching over 13 bases. V trimming: 5 bases; J trimming: 15 bases; junction bases outside the gene matches: 19. This CDR3 has 17 residues. Per germline, CDR1 SGHAT and CDR2 FQNNGV. The CDR3: CASSQDRGLAGIYELYF. The CDR3 bases are TGTGCCAGCAGCCAGGACAGGGGACTAGCGGGGATCTACGAGCTGTACTTC.

The genes are TRBV6-2 or TRBV6-3 and TRBJ1-1, with a tentative D call TRBD1 (5 bases). CDR1 and CDR2 (germline): MNHEY, SVGEGT. This CDR3 spans 15 amino acids. V lost 4 bases to trimming and J lost 0 bases, with 12 bases between them. CDR3 in DNA: TGTGCCAGCAGTTGGGGGGATTTGCTGAACACTGAAGCTTTCTTT. It codes for CASSWGDLLNTEAFF.

V gene TRBV6-4 combines with J gene TRBJ2-1; 9 positions match TRBD1. The J call is in doubt because the DNA end fits TRBJ2-7 better. The CDR3 is 15 residues long. The germline V gene encodes CDR1 MRHNA and CDR2 SNTAGT. This CDR3 is CASARQDRGYNEQYF. DNA of the CDR3: TGTGCCAGTGCAAGGCAGGACAGGGGATACAATGAGCAGTACTTC.

This clonotype was observed a single time. V is TRBV15 and J is TRBJ2-2; D gene ambiguous. Germline V gives CDR1 LNHNV, CDR2 YYDKDF (reference sequence). The CDR3 has 16 residues. Trimming removed 1 base at V and 1 base at J, with 10 bases between. In DNA form, the CDR3 reads TGTGCCACCAGCAGAGGACGATCGGGGAACACCGGGGAGCTGTTTTTT. Translation: CATSRGRSGNTGELFF.

V usage is TRBV28 and J usage is TRBJ2-5; D perhaps matches TRBD1 (7 bases). The V end was cut by 2 bases, the J end by 11 bases, with 15 bases between. This CDR3 contains 13 residues. The germline V gene encodes CDR1 MDHEN and CDR2 SYDVKM. DNA for the CDR3: TGTGCCAGCAGTTTAGCCAGCAGGGGGGAGCAGTACTTC. Translating it yields CASSLASRGEQYF. Together with reference TRBV28 and TRBJ2-5, the CDR3 gives the full variable domain: DVKVTQSSRYLVKRTGEKVFLECVQDMDHENMFWYRQDPGLGLRLIYFSYDVKMKEKGDIPEGYSVSREKKERFSLILESASTNQTSMYLCASSLASRGEQYFGPGTRLLVL.

This clonotype has a handful of counts. The chain has TRBV12-5 and TRBJ2-7, with a possible D match to TRBD2 (5 bases). The CDR3 is 15 amino acids. CDR1 LGHNT and CDR2 FRNRAP come from the germline V gene. V was cut by 8 bases and J by 2 bases, with 19 bases left in between. The CDR3 nucleotides read TGTGCTAGTAGGGCTAGCAGCTCCTCCGCCTACGAGCAGTACTTC. Encoded protein: CASRASSSSAYEQYF.

V is TRBV20-1 and J is TRBJ2-5; D unresolved. Germline CDR1 DFQATT, CDR2 SNEGSKA (reference sequence). The CDR3 is made up of 14 amino acids. Trimming took 6 bases from V and 3 from J, leaving 17 bases between them. The CDR3 protein is CSAPAVLGKETQYF. As DNA, the CDR3 is TGCAGTGCCCCAGCCGTCCTAGGAAAAGAGACCCAGTACTTC.

On this clonotype itself: A junction end diverges from the germline sequence, so it may reflect a read error. This sequence joins TRBV28 and TRBJ1-2; D is unresolved. The germline CDR1 and CDR2 sequences are MDHEN and SYDVKM. This CDR3 contains 14 residues. The CDR3 DNA reads as TGTGCCAGCAGTCCACCGCAGCAGGTCTATGGCTACATCTTC. This translates into CASSPPQQVYGYIF.

This clonotype was found a few times. This chain joins TRBV6-5 and TRBJ2-4; 8 bases line up with TRBD2. Germline-derived CDR1 and CDR2 are MNHEY and SVGAGI. Trimming removed 2 bases from V and 13 bases from J; junction bases left unmatched: 10. This CDR3 is built from 14 residues. The CDR3 reads CASSYTPIAGKQYF. The CDR3 DNA reads as TGTGCCAGCAGTTACACACCTATAGCGGGAAAGCAGTACTTC.

The genes are TRBV6-1 and TRBJ2-4; 7 bases line up with TRBD1. This CDR3 has 15 residues. Germline V CDR1 and CDR2: MNHNS, SASEGT. Trimming removed 5 bases from V and 4 bases from J; junction bases left unmatched: 8. The CDR3 DNA is TGTGCCAGCAGTTTACACGGGACAGAGAAAAACATTCAGTACTTC. This encodes CASSLHGTEKNIQYF.

The CDR3 protein is CATGGLAGGDNEQYF. Here the CDR3 DNA reads TGTGCCACTGGGGGACTAGCGGGAGGGGACAATGAGCAGTACTTC. The V gene is TRBV10-3, the J gene TRBJ2-5; the match to TRBD2 covers 16 bases. CDR3 length: 15 amino acids. J was trimmed by 11 bases and V by 10 bases; bases with no gene match: 13. Germline V gives CDR1 ENHRY, CDR2 SYGVKD.

This clonotype was picked up a small number of times. The chain combines TRBV24-1 with TRBJ2-1; D is possibly TRBD1 or TRBD2 (5 bases each). The CDR3 has 14 amino acids. V lost 4 bases to trimming and J lost 6 bases, with 12 bases between them. Germline CDR1 is KGHDR and CDR2 is SFDVKD. CDR3 nucleotide sequence: TGTGCCACCAGTGACCCAGGGACCGCCAATGAGCAGTTCTTC. Its translation is CATSDPGTANEQFF.